Described below is a single TCR beta chain sequence and its context. This table comes from immunoSEQ multiplex PCR, and its TCRdb copy is limited to in-frame clones, with some not included. The sample shows 85,000 to 130,000 clones, 90% of them seen only once. The sample belongs to a study of OX40 agonist ivuxolimab in advanced cancers. CDR1 is KGHSH, CDR2 LQKENI, per germline. The V gene lost 7 bases and the J gene lost 7 bases, with 17 bases spanning the gap. The CDR3 contains 13 residues. The chain has TRBV18 and TRBJ2-7; D gene ambiguous. Here the sequenced sample was CD4+ or CD8+ T cells sorted from blood, taken in a trial of the OX40 agonist ivuxolimab. The receptor comes from an adult with an advanced solid tumor such as melanoma, head and neck, liver or kidney cancer. The CDR3 sequence is CASFDHADGEQYF. DNA of the CDR3: TGTGCCAGCTTCGACCATGCAGACGGGGAGCAGTACTTC.